This T cell receptor (beta chain) came from a study of blood T cell repertoires in COVID-19 (TCRdb year 2020). Looking at the study overall: Samples from collaborators originated in the United States, Italy and Spain and spanned both the acute and convalescent phases of COVID-19. Samples came from the ongoing ImmuneRACE study (first 160 participants) plus 1,254 subjects from 6 global collaborators. Subjects who had been exposed to COVID-19, were actively infected with it, or had recovered from it provided the deeply sampled blood TCRbeta repertoires that made up the dataset. The repertoires were released in a freely available public database intended as a resource for research on the immune response to SARS-CoV-2. A de-identified subject ID, COVID-19 status, age in years and sex were almost always included in the sample metadata. The material from the prospective study consisted of cDNA or gDNA derived from T cells, B-cell-depleted T cells, or PBMCs. Where available, HLA class I and class II types were obtained from metadata supplied by the sample provider rather than from assay-based typing.

Points the paper makes about the study in general: The quantity of clinical and demographic metadata differed by source and by participant and was supplied without curation.

The immunoSEQ Assay, a bias-controlled multiplex PCR, was used to amplify TCRbeta CDR3 regions from genomic DNA. On the authors' methods: The number of nucleated cells in each sample was estimated from the amplification of reference gene primers within the assay. Sequence reads were collapsed and filtered to measure the absolute abundance of every unique TCRbeta CDR3 rearrangement. Productive Simpson clonality was computed per sample as the square root of Simpson's diversity index over productive rearrangements. This is the immuneACCESS table as TCRdb keeps it, with only in-frame sequences that have V and J called. A part of the clones is gone; compared with another copy, unresolved V genes explain less than half, and the rest is unexplained. Clone size and the V and J calls come from that table; the DNA yielded D and trimming. This sample lists a few hundred thousand clones; around 90% were detected once. The top ten hold more than 0.95% of the sample.

The collaborating institutions used their own protocols to collect whole blood in K2EDTA tubes. Collaborator samples were shipped for TCRbeta analysis as frozen whole blood, isolated PBMCs, or DNA extracted from either sample type. Regarding this clone: This clone's antigen is unknown. No much larger clone exists at a distance of one base, and base qualities are not known.

Sequencing was done on a sample of peripheral blood. The source is a man aged 35-49 years with acute or convalescent COVID-19.

The DNA is TGTGCCAGCAGCGTAGAGGGGACAGGGGTTGGAGAGACCCAGTACTTC. It codes for CASSVEGTGVGETQYF. The chain couples TRBV9 to TRBJ2-5; 10 junctional bases match TRBD1. CDR1 SGDLS and CDR2 YYNGEE are derived from the germline V gene. After removal of 0 bases from V and 4 bases from J, the junction retains 6 bases not matched to a gene. The CDR3 numbers 16 residues from cysteine through phenylalanine. Solely the CDR3 DNA is kept, with 48 bases framed from the first base.